The clone carrying this T cell receptor (beta chain) was recorded only once. This sample was included in a study of blood T cell repertoires in COVID-19. Study details: Samples came from the United States, Italy and Spain, spanning acute and convalescent COVID-19. Nucleic acid was either cDNA or gDNA, and it came from T cells, B-cell-depleted T cells, or PBMCs.

CDR3 length: 17 amino acids. CDR1 and CDR2 (germline): KGHSH, LQKENI. V shed 0 bases and J 3 bases; nucleotides not matched to a gene: 7. Original processing notes: Estimation of nucleated cell counts relied on the amplification of reference gene primers. Produced via immunoSEQ multiplex PCR; TCRdb's table is partial and in-frame only. The D gene and trimming were derived from the DNA, and the V and J assignments and clone size from that table. The sample yields about 330,000 clones, around 89% seen once. The specimen sequenced was peripheral blood. The sequence came from a man between 18 and 35 years old who had recovered from COVID-19. This sequence joins TRBV18 and TRBJ1-4, with TRBD1 matching over 7 bases. Here the CDR3 reads CASSPPNRGASNEKLFF. CDR3 sequence (DNA): TGTGCCAGCTCACCACCGAACAGGGGCGCGTCTAATGAAAAACTGTTTTTT.